Listed below are T cell receptor beta chains from one sample, sequenced in a study of human T cells and chemical hapten exposure. From the RACE reads, TCRdb called clonotypes with MiXCR, one entry per CDR3 protein. This sample has 190,000 or so distinct CDR3 sequences, with approximately 29% found just once. This specimen was whole blood, taken in connection with sensitization to the hapten diphenylcyclopropenone (DPC). Receptors were obtained from a woman aged 30 to 39 with alopecia areata. Some clones in this sample may be carry-over from other donors' samples. Each CDR3 is given with its conserved first and last residue. The D gene is left open where the match is weak. The size of a clone is reported for some rows only, either as once, few or many, or as a class for expanded clones.

TRBV5-1	.	.	TRBJ2-1	TGCGCCAGCAGCTTGGCGGCTAGCGAATACAATGAGCAGTTCTTC	CASSLAASEYNEQFF
TRBV18	.	few	TRBJ1-2	TGTGCCAGCTCACCGGGCAGGGAAGATGGCTACACCTTC	CASSPGREDGYTF
TRBV12-3/TRBV12-4	TRBD1	few	TRBJ2-1	TGTGCCAGCAGTTGGACAGGGGGGAACTACAATGAGCAGTTCTTC	CASSWTGGNYNEQFF
TRBV28	.	few	TRBJ1-4	TGTGCCAGCAGACAGAGGAGGGAGGAAAAACTGTTTTTT	CASRQRREEKLFF
TRBV10-3	.	.	TRBJ2-1	TGTGCCATCAGTGAGTCGGATGGGTACAATGAGCAGTTCTTC	CAISESDGYNEQFF
TRBV29-1	.	few	TRBJ2-5	TGCAGCGTTGAAGATCATATAGAGACCCAGTACTTC	CSVEDHIETQYF
TRBV28	.	.	TRBJ1-1	TGTGCCAGCAGGGGGAAGCCTGAAGCTTTCTTT	CASRGKPEAFF
TRBV10-3	.	few	TRBJ1-2	TGTGCCATCAGTGAGTCTCCCCCCTCCCACTGGTGTACCTTC	CAISESPPSHWCTF
TRBV5-1	.	.	TRBJ2-3	TGCGCCAGCAGCCAACGGGACTCCCGCCTCACAGATACGCAGTATTTT	CASSQRDSRLTDTQYF
TRBV28	.	many	TRBJ2-7	TGTGCCACGTACGAGGGGCCCTACGAGCAGTACTTC	CATYEGPYEQYF
TRBV4-2	.	.	TRBJ2-1	TGTGCCAGCAGCCAAGACTGGAGGGCCCGTGAGCAGTTCTTC	CASSQDWRAREQFF
TRBV4-2	.	.	TRBJ1-3	TGTGCCAGCAGCCCCAGACAGGATTTATCTGGAAACACCATATATTTT	CASSPRQDLSGNTIYF
TRBV2	.	few	TRBJ2-7	TGTGCCAGCAGTGTCCGGGACCCCGAGCAGTACTTC	CASSVRDPEQYF
TRBV12-2	.	.	TRBJ2-1	TGTGCAAGTCGCTCCGGGCCAGAGGAAGACAATGAGCAGTTCTTC	CASRSGPEEDNEQFF
TRBV6-5	.	.	TRBJ1-1	TGTGCCAGCAGGCCAGTGGGGGCGACCAACACTGAAGCTTTCTTT	CASRPVGATNTEAFF
TRBV29-1	.	.	TRBJ2-3	TGCAGCGTTGACGCTCAGGGCCCCCGCACAGATACGCAGTATTTT	CSVDAQGPRTDTQYF
TRBV7-8	.	.	TRBJ2-1	TGTGCCAGCAGCTCTACAGGTCAGGTGCAGTTCTTC	CASSSTGQVQFF
TRBV10-3	TRBD2	few	TRBJ2-1	TGTGCCATCAGTGAGTCGGCGGGGGGCGCAGCCTACAATGAGCAGTTCTTC	CAISESAGGAAYNEQFF
TRBV6-5	.	.	TRBJ1-1	TGTGCCACCTACGGCGCAGGGGCGGGAACTGAAGCTTTCTTT	CATYGAGAGTEAFF
TRBV20-1	.	few	TRBJ1-1	TGCAGTGCTAGAGGGGGACCGTATGAAGCTTTCTTT	CSARGGPYEAFF
TRBV7-9	.	few	TRBJ1-1	TGTGCCAGCAGAGCCGGGGCAAACACTGAAGCTTTCTTT	CASRAGANTEAFF
TRBV6-5	.	.	TRBJ1-2	TGTGCCAGCAGTTACTCCGACAGTTTCTATGGCTACACCTTC	CASSYSDSFYGYTF
TRBV7-2	.	once	TRBJ1-1	TGTGCCAGCAGCTTAGTCTTAGTCAGGCAGCAAGCTTTCTTT	CASSLVLVRQQAFF
TRBV7-2	.	.	TRBJ2-3	TGTGCCAGCAGCTTATTCCAGAGTCTCGCAGATACGCAGTATTTT	CASSLFQSLADTQYF
TRBV12-3/TRBV12-4	.	.	TRBJ2-5	TGTGCCAGCAGTCTCAGGGGACTGGGCCAAGAGACCCAGTACTTC	CASSLRGLGQETQYF
TRBV9	TRBD2	.	TRBJ2-1	TGTGCCAGCAGCCCCGGACTAGCTAGATCTCCATACAATGAGCAGTTCTTC	CASSPGLARSPYNEQFF
TRBV27	.	few	TRBJ1-5	TGTGCCAGCAGTTTAACGGGGGAGAATCAGCCCCAGCATTTT	CASSLTGENQPQHF
TRBV5-1	.	few	TRBJ2-1	TGCGCCAGCAGCCGACAGTCCTACAATGAGCAGTTCTTC	CASSRQSYNEQFF
TRBV20-1	.	.	TRBJ1-4	TGCAGTGCTAGAGATTGGCGAACTAATGAAAAACTGTTTTTT	CSARDWRTNEKLFF
TRBV28	.	.	TRBJ2-2	TGTGCCAGCAGCTCAAACTTTGGGCCGACGTACACCGGGGAGCTGTTTTTT	CASSSNFGPTYTGELFF
TRBV28	.	few	TRBJ2-7	TGTGCCAGCAGCCCAACGACCTACGAGCAGTACTTC	CASSPTTYEQYF
TRBV10-3	.	many	TRBJ1-2	TGTGCCATCGAGAGGGGCGGGTATGGCTACACCTTC	CAIERGGYGYTF
TRBV28	.	.	TRBJ1-5	TGTGCCAGCAGTTTAGATCCCTCGGGTCGGAGCAATCAGCCCCAGCATTTT	CASSLDPSGRSNQPQHF
TRBV20-1	.	few	TRBJ2-2	TGCAGTGCTAGAGATGTGAGGGTCGGGGAGCTGTTTTTT	CSARDVRVGELFF
TRBV18	.	few	TRBJ2-7	TGTGCCAGCTCACCCGGTGGGGGCAACGAGCAGTACTTC	CASSPGGGNEQYF
TRBV4-1	.	once	TRBJ1-5	TGCGCCAGCAGCCAGGAGAGGTATCAGCCCCAGCATTTT	CASSQERYQPQHF
TRBV28	.	.	TRBJ1-5	TGTGCCAGCAGTCCTCCCGTTAGCAATCAGCCCCAGCATTTT	CASSPPVSNQPQHF
TRBV2	.	few	TRBJ1-1	TGTGCCAGCAGTGAGAGGGGATCTGGAGCTTTCTTT	CASSERGSGAFF
TRBV7-2	TRBD2	few	TRBJ2-3	TGTGCCAGCAGCTTAGTGGGCGGGAGGGTGGATACGCAGTATTTT	CASSLVGGRVDTQYF
TRBV28	.	few	TRBJ2-3	TGTGCCAGTAAACAGGGTTCGGATACGCAGTATTTT	CASKQGSDTQYF
TRBV6-2/TRBV6-3	.	.	TRBJ1-2	TGTGCCAGCGGGGGCTACATCTATGGCTACACCTTC	CASGGYIYGYTF
TRBV28	.	few	TRBJ1-1	TGTGCCAGCAACCGGGACCTTATGTACACTGAAGCTTTCTTT	CASNRDLMYTEAFF
TRBV5-1	TRBD1	.	TRBJ1-5	TGCGCCAGCAGCTCGACAGGGGGTAGCAATCAGCCCCAGCATTTT	CASSSTGGSNQPQHF
TRBV2	TRBD1	.	TRBJ2-2	TGTGCCAGCGGACAGGGGGCCGACGGGGAGCTGTTTTTT	CASGQGADGELFF
TRBV28	TRBD1	.	TRBJ1-1	TGTGCCAGCAGTTTACATGACAGGGCAGGGACTGAAGCTTTCTTT	CASSLHDRAGTEAFF
TRBV5-4	TRBD2	few	TRBJ2-1	TGTGCCAGCAGCTCCCCGGCCAGCGGGAGGGTCTATGAGCAGTTCTTC	CASSSPASGRVYEQFF
TRBV29-1	TRBD1	many	TRBJ1-2	TGCAGCCTAGGGGGCTCGGATGGCTACACCTTC	CSLGGSDGYTF
TRBV28	TRBD1	.	TRBJ1-4	TGTGCCAGCAGTTCTACAGGGGGGGGAAATGAAAAACTGTTTTTT	CASSSTGGGNEKLFF
TRBV6-2/TRBV6-3	TRBD1	.	TRBJ1-4	TGTGCCAGCACCACGGACAGGGGACGAACTAATGAAAAACTGTTTTTT	CASTTDRGRTNEKLFF
TRBV10-3	.	few	TRBJ1-3	TGTGCCAGTACGAGCGGGACTGGAAACACCATATATTTT	CASTSGTGNTIYF
TRBV10-3	TRBD2	few	TRBJ2-1	TGTGCCACCATGGGCACCGGGGGGGCCAGGAATGAGCAGTTCTTC	CATMGTGGARNEQFF
TRBV15	.	.	TRBJ2-3	TGTGCCACCAGCACCAGACAGGTCCGTGCAGATACGCAGTATTTT	CATSTRQVRADTQYF
TRBV4-1	TRBD2	.	TRBJ2-5	TGCGCCAGCAGCCATATCATGACTAGCGGCCAAGAGACCCAGTACTTC	CASSHIMTSGQETQYF
TRBV27	.	.	TRBJ1-1	TGTGCCAGCAGTTTAACAATGAACACTGAAGCTTTCTTT	CASSLTMNTEAFF
TRBV4-3	TRBD2	few	TRBJ2-2	TGCGCCAGCAGCCAAGATGGGGTTAGCGGGGGCCTGAACACCGGGGAGCTGTTTTTT	CASSQDGVSGGLNTGELFF
TRBV5-1	.	.	TRBJ1-2	TGCGCCAGCAGACAGGGAGAAAATGGCTACACCTTC	CASRQGENGYTF
TRBV3-1	.	many	TRBJ1-2	TGTGCCAGCAGCCAGTCGAGATCTAACTATGGCTACACCTTC	CASSQSRSNYGYTF